These T cell receptor beta chains were read from a single sample in a study of early T cells in non-severe SARS-CoV-2 infection. Each CDR3 protein is one row after TCRdb ran MiXCR on the 5' RACE reads. The sample lists about 34,000 distinct CDR3 sequences; about 6.5% were seen once. The sample was whole blood. All receptors come from an adult who was a healthcare worker with PCR-confirmed SARS-CoV-2 infection or an uninfected control (not recorded which). Both conserved end residues are part of each CDR3. D genes are given only for firm matches. Some rows mark clone size as missing; the rest say once, few, many or name a class of expanded clone.

many,TRBD1,TRBJ1-1,TRBV28,CASSPRQGAGNTEAFF,TGTGCCAGCAGTCCCAGACAGGGGGCAGGGAACACTGAAGCTTTCTTT
many,TRBD1,TRBJ1-5,TRBV28,CASRGQGVRENQPQHF,TGTGCCAGCCGGGGACAGGGGGTGAGAGAAAATCAGCCCCAGCATTTT
many,.,TRBJ2-2,TRBV9,CASSVVSGRNTGELFF,TGTGCCAGCAGCGTAGTTTCAGGGAGAAACACCGGGGAGCTGTTTTTT
.,.,TRBJ1-2,TRBV3-1,CASSQGAYGYTF,TGTGCCAGCAGCCAAGGGGCCTATGGCTACACCTTC
many,TRBD1,TRBJ1-5,TRBV19,CASSTRRTGATNSNQPQHF,TGTGCCAGTAGTACCAGAAGGACAGGGGCGACTAATAGCAATCAGCCCCAGCATTTT
.,.,TRBJ1-2,TRBV3-1,CASSQVGGKGYTF,TGTGCCAGCAGCCAAGTAGGGGGGAAAGGCTACACCTTC
many,.,TRBJ2-7,TRBV20-1,CSASHRATYEQYF,TGCAGTGCTAGCCACAGGGCAACCTACGAGCAGTACTTC
.,TRBD1,TRBJ1-2,TRBV28,CASSLSTGDTYGYTF,TGTGCCAGCAGTTTATCCACAGGGGACACCTATGGCTACACCTTC
few,.,TRBJ2-5,TRBV18,CASSSSETQYF,TGTGCCAGCTCGAGTAGCGAGACCCAGTACTTC
.,TRBD2,TRBJ2-3,TRBV12-3/TRBV12-4,CASSSPIGRGTDTQYF,TGTGCCAGCAGCTCCCCGATCGGGAGGGGCACAGATACGCAGTATTTT
many,.,TRBJ1-6,TRBV7-6,CASSLAGGINSPLHF,TGTGCCAGCAGCTTAGCAGGAGGGATTAATTCACCCCTCCACTTT
.,.,TRBJ1-5,TRBV18,CASSSGTSSNQPQHF,TGTGCCAGCTCGTCCGGGACAAGTTCCAATCAGCCCCAGCATTTT